The clone carrying this T cell receptor beta chain was seen a few times. Its antigen is still unknown. The entry originates in a study of shared clonotypes between healthy human individuals. Each subset's genomic DNA was split evenly across several immunoSEQ plates. Sequencing was performed on unsorted PBMC DNA using ten immunoSEQ deep assay plates. Per the original methods: Junction-only immunoSEQ sequences carried no quality scores, so filtering differed. The assay was immunoSEQ multiplex PCR, and TCRdb's table has in-frame clones only and misses some. Clone size and the V and J calls come from that table; the DNA yielded D and trimming. Of some 470,000 clones in the sample, about 82% were seen once. Germline CDR1 and CDR2: GTSNPN and SVGIG (reference sequence). Trimming left V 6 bases short and J 0 bases short, with 12 bases between. The CDR3 has 14 amino acids. Regarding the study as a whole: Sampling covered nothing but blood. Tissue TCR repertoires likely differ from those found in blood.

This sequence joins TRBV30 and TRBJ2-4, with a weak D call TRBD2 (5 bases). The specimen was PBMCs. The sequence came from a middle-aged woman in good health. Some clones in this sample may be carry-over from other donors' samples. CDR3 DNA: TGTGCCTGTGACTATGGGCTAGCCAAAAACATTCAGTACTTC. This encodes CACDYGLAKNIQYF.